This T cell receptor (beta chain) was identified in a study of blood T cell repertoires in COVID-19 (TCRdb year 2020). For the study in its entirety: Samples covering the acute and convalescent phases of COVID-19 were provided by collaborators in the United States, Italy and Spain. Where available, HLA class I and class II types were taken from metadata supplied by the sample provider and were not determined by assay-based typing. The prospective study material was composed of cDNA or gDNA derived from T cells, B-cell-depleted T cells, or PBMCs. A de-identified subject ID, COVID-19 status, age in years and sex were almost always included in the sample metadata. The repertoires were released in a freely available public database intended as a resource for research on the immune response to SARS-CoV-2. Deeply sampled blood TCRbeta repertoires from subjects exposed to, actively infected with, or recovered from COVID-19 were included in the dataset. Samples were obtained from the ongoing ImmuneRACE study (first 160 participants) and from 1,254 subjects provided by 6 global collaborators. Broader findings and caveats from the paper: The quantity of clinical and demographic metadata differed by source and by participant and was supplied without curation.

TCRbeta CDR3 regions were amplified from genomic DNA using the immunoSEQ Assay, a bias-controlled multiplex PCR. The original methods were these. Nucleated cell counts per sample were estimated from amplification of reference gene primers within the assay. To quantify the absolute abundance of each unique TCRbeta CDR3 rearrangement, sequence reads were collapsed and filtered. For each sample, productive Simpson clonality was calculated as the square root of Simpson's diversity index across productive rearrangements. What TCRdb holds here is the immuneACCESS table cut down to in-frame rearrangements. Part of the clones is not present; checked against another copy, under half of the missing clones reflect an unresolved V gene, and the others are unexplained. That table supplies the V and J calls and clone size; D and trimming were determined from the DNA. Within this sample are 150,000 or so clones, with around 85% of them counted one time only. The biggest ten clones account for 8% to 10% of the sample.

CDR1 SGDLS and CDR2 YYNGEE were looked up in the germline V gene. Including the terminal cysteine and phenylalanine, the CDR3 comprises 12 residues. Only the CDR3 region is kept as DNA, spanning 36 bases read in frame from base 1. V and J are trimmed by 0 bases and 10 bases, and the gene matches miss 1 base of the junction. About this clone: Its recognized antigen is unknown. No much larger clonotype is one base removed from it; base qualities were not supplied. Other DNA sequences of this sample code for an identical CDR3.

The collaborating institutions used their own protocols to collect whole blood in K2EDTA tubes. Collaborator samples were shipped for TCRbeta analysis as frozen whole blood, isolated PBMCs, or DNA extracted from either sample type. What was sequenced was peripheral blood. This chain is built from TRBV9 and TRBJ2-1; 7 central nucleotides agree with TRBD1. The source of this sequence is a man between 60 and 70 years old with acute or convalescent COVID-19. The DNA sequence is TGTGCCAGCAGCGTAGACAGGGGCGAGCAGTTCTTC. Its amino acids are CASSVDRGEQFF.